This T cell receptor (beta chain) appears in the sequencing data of a study of cytomegalovirus exposure and HLA in healthy donors. The PCR made use of 60 Vbeta and 13 Jbeta primers. Libraries were prepared by immunoSEQ multiplex PCR; TCRdb keeps only in-frame clonotypes and omits some of them. The profile shows 80,000 to 95,000 clones, 70% to 80% of them singletons. The germline V gene encodes CDR1 MDHEN and CDR2 SYDVKM. The CDR3 runs to 11 residues. Trimming at V came to 5 bases and at J to 9 bases, leaving 2 bases not matched to a gene. Healthy bone marrow donors made up the donors. The chain has TRBV28 and TRBJ1-1; 8 bases align to TRBD1. The sequenced material came from PBMCs. This receptor was taken from a woman between 40 and 55 years old in good health and CMV-seropositive. The CDR3, as DNA: TGTGCCAGCAGTCGGACAGGGAAAGCTTTCTTT. Translated: CASSRTGKAFF.